This TCR beta chain came from a study of Ad26.COV2.S vaccination and SARS-CoV-2 variants. General observations from the study: Substantial breadth was reportedly displayed by spike-specific CD8+ and CD4+ T cell responses after vaccination. Vaccine recipients posted higher spike-specific TCR breadth than their placebo counterparts. Estimates derived from TCR breadth and depth analyses may have underestimated total T cell responses. Non-spike TCR breadth showed similarity between vaccine and placebo recipients.

The CDR3 has 13 residues. Trimming removed 10 bases from V and 3 bases from J; junction bases left unmatched: 4. Sequencing was performed with immunoSEQ multiplex PCR; in TCRdb, only in-frame clones are kept and a portion is missing. The table has approximately 340,000 clones, about 91% seen once. The sample holds one count of this clone. What it binds is not known. The chain couples TRBV6-7 to TRBJ1-4, with TRBD1 identical over 8 bases. TRBV6-7 is marked as an open reading frame, function uncertain. The clonotype originates from a human donor who had recovered from COVID-19. Sequencing was performed on peripheral blood, taken after recovery from COVID-19. The CDR3 spells CAMPTGANEKLFF. The CDR3 DNA is TGTGCCATGCCGACAGGGGCTAATGAAAAACTGTTTTTT.